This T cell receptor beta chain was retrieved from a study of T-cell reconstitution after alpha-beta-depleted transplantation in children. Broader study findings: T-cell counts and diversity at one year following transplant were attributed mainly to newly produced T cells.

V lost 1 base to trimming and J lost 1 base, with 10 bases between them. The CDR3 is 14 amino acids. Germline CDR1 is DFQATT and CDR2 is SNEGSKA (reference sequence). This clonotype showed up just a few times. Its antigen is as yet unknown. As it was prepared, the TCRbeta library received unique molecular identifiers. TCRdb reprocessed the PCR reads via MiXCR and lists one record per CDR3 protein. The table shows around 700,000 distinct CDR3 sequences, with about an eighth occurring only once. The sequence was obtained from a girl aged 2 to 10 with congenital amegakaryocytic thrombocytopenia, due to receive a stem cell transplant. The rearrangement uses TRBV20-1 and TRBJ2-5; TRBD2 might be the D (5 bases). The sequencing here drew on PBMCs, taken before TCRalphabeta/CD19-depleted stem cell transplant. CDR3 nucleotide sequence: TGCAGTGCTAGAGCTGGGCGGGTCCAAGAGACCCAGTACTTC. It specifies CSARAGRVQETQYF.